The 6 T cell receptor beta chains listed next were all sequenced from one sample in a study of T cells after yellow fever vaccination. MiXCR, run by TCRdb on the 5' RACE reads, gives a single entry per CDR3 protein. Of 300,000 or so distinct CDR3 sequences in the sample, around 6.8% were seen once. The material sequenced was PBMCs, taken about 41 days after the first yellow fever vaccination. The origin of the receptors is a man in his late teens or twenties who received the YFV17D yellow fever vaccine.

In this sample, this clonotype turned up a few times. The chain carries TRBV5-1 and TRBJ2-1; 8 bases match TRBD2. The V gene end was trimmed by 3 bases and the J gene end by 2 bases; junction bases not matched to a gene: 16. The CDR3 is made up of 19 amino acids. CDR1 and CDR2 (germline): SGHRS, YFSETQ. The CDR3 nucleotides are TGCGCCAGCAGCTCCCTAGCGGGCTCAGCAGTTCACACCTACAATGAGCAGTTCTTC. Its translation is CASSSLAGSAVHTYNEQFF.

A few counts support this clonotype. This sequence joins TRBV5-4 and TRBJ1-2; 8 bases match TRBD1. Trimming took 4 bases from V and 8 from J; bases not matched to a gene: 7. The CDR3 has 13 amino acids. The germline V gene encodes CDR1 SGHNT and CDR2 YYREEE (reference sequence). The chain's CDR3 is CASSTRGLEGYTF. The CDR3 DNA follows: TGTGCCAGCAGCACCAGGGGGCTGGAGGGCTACACCTTC.

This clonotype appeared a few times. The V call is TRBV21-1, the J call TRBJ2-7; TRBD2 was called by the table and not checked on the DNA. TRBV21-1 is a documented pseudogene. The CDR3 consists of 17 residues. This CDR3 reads CASSYRTERTRNYEQYV. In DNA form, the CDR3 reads TGTGCCAGCAGCTATCGGACTGAACGCACAAGGAACTACGAGCAGTACGTC.

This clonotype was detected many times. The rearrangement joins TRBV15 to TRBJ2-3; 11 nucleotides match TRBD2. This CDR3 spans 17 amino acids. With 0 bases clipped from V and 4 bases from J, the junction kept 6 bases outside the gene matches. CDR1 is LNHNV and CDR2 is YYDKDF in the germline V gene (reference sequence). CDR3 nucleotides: TGTGCCACCAGCAGAGAAGCTAGCGGGGGGTGGGCAGATACGCAGTATTTT. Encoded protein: CATSREASGGWADTQYF.

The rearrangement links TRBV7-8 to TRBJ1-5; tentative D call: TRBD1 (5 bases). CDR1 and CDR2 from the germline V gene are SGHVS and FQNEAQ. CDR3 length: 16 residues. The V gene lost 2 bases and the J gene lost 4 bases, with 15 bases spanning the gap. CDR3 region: CASSLWGRVGNQPQHF. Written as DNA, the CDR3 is TGTGCCAGCAGCTTATGGGGCAGGGTAGGAAATCAGCCCCAGCATTTT.

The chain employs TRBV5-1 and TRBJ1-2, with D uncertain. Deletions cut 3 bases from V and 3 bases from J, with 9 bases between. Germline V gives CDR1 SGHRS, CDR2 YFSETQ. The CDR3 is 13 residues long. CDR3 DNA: TGCGCCAGCAGCTGGGGTGCCGACTATGGCTACACCTTC. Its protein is CASSWGADYGYTF.